The clone carrying this T cell receptor (beta chain) was counted only a few times. Its target is not known. The data originate from a study of T-cell reconstitution after alpha-beta-depleted transplantation in children. The study, taken as a whole, reports: Diversity and T-cell counts at one year after transplant derived mostly from new T cells. About two months after transplant, alpha-beta T cells reportedly came from several hundred expanded graft clones. Surviving recipient T cells and thymic progenitors produced the high day-60 TCRbeta diversity seen in some patients.

This CDR3 contains 14 residues. Germline values: CDR1 SGHRS, CDR2 YFSETQ. V gave up 4 bases and J gave up 3 bases, with 10 bases separating them. Library preparation (for TCRbeta) was performed with unique molecular identifiers. TCRdb called the PCR reads again in MiXCR, with one record for every CDR3 protein. The table shows around 800,000 distinct CDR3 sequences, with around 17% occurring only once. The receptor's source is a male patient younger than 18 who had a stem cell transplant for acute lymphoblastic leukemia, so the T cells may come from the graft donor. The V gene is TRBV5-1, the J gene TRBJ2-2; D is unresolved. Source: PBMCs, mostly from graft donor cells, taken 360 days after TCRalphabeta/CD19-depleted stem cell transplant. The CDR3 region is CASSPGVHTGELFF. CDR3 DNA sequence: TGCGCCAGCAGCCCGGGCGTGCACACCGGGGAGCTGTTTTTT.